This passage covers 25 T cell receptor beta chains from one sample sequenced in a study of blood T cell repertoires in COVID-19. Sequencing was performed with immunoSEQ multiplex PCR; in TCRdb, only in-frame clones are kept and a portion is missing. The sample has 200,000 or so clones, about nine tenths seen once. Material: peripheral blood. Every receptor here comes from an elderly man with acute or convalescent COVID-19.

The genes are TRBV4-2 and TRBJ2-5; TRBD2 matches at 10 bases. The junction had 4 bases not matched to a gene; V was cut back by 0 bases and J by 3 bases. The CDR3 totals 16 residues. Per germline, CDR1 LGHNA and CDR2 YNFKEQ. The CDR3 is CASSQDTGLAEETQYF. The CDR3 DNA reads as TGTGCCAGCAGCCAAGATACAGGACTAGCGGAAGAGACCCAGTACTTC.

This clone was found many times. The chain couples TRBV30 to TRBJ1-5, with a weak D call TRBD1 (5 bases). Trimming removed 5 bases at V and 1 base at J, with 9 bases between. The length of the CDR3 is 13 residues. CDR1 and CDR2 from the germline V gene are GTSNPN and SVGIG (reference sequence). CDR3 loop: CAWAGSSNQPQHF. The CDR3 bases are TGTGCCTGGGCAGGGTCGAGCAATCAGCCCCAGCATTTT.

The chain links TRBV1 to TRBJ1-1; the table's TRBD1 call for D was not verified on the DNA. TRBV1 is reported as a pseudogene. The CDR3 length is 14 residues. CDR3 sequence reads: CTRILGVEKAEAFF. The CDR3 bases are TGCACCAGGATTTTAGGGGTGGAGAAGGCTGAAGCTTTCTTT.

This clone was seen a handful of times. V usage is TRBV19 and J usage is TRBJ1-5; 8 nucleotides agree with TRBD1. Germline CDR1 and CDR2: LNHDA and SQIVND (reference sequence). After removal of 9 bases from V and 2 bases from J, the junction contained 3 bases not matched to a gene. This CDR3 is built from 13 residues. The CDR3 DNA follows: TGTGCCAGCATGGACAGGGGCAATCAGCCCCAGCATTTT. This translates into CASMDRGNQPQHF. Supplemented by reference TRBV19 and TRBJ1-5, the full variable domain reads DGGITQSPKYLFRKEGQNVTLSCEQNLNHDAMYWYRQDPGQGLRLIYYSQIVNDFQKGDIAEGYSVSREKKESFPLTVTSAQKNPTAFYLCASMDRGNQPQHFGDGTRLSIL.

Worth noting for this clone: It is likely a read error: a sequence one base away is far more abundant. This CDR3 reads CACSYQGATEAFF. The DNA for the CDR3 is TGTGCCTGCAGTTACCAGGGGGCGACTGAAGCTTTCTTT. The gene calls are TRBV6-2 or TRBV6-3 and TRBJ1-1; 8 positions agree with TRBD1. The length of the CDR3 is 13 residues. Germline V gene data show CDR1 as MNHEY and CDR2 as SVGEGT.

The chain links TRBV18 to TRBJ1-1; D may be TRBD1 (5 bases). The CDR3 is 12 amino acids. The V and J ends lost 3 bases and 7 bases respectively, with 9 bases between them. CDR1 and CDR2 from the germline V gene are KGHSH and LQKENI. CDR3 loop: CASSPWGGEAFF. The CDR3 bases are TGTGCCAGCTCACCCTGGGGGGGTGAAGCTTTCTTT.

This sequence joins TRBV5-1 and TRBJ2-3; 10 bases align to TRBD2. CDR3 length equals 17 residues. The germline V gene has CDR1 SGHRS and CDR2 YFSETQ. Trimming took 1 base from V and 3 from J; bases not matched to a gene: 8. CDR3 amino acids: CASSLIPSGSSTDTQYF. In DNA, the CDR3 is TGCGCCAGCAGCTTGATTCCTAGCGGGAGCTCGACAGATACGCAGTATTTT.

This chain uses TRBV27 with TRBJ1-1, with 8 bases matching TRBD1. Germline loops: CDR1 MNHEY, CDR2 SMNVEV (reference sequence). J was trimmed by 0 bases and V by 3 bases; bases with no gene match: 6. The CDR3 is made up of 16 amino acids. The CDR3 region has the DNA TGTGCCAGCAGTTTTATGGCAGGGGGCATGAACACTGAAGCTTTCTTT. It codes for CASSFMAGGMNTEAFF.

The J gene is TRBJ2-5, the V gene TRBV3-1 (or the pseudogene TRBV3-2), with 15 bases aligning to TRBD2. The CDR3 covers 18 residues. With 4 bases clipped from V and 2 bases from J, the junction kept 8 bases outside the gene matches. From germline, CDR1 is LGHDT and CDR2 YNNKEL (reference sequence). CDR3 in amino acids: CASSLGGTSGRIQETQYF. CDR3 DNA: TGTGCCAGCAGCCTCGGGGGGACTAGCGGGAGGATACAAGAGACCCAGTACTTC.

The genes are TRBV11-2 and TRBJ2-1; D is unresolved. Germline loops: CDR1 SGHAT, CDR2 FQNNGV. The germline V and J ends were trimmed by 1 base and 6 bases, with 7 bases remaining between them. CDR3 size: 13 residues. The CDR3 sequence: CASSLVQINEQFF. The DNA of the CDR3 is TGTGCCAGCAGCTTAGTTCAGATCAATGAGCAGTTCTTC.

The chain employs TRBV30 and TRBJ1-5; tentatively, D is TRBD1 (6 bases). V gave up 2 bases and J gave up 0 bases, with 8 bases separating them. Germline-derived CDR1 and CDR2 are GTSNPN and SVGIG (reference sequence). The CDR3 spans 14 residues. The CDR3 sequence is CAWSTGYSNQPQHF. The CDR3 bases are TGTGCCTGGAGTACAGGGTATAGCAATCAGCCCCAGCATTTT.

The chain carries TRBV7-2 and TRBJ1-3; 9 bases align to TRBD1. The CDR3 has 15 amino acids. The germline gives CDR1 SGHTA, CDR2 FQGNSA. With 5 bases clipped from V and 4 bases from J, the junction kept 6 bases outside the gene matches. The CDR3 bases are TGTGCCAGCAGCCAGGGACAGGGTTGGGGAAACACCATATATTTT. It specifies CASSQGQGWGNTIYF.

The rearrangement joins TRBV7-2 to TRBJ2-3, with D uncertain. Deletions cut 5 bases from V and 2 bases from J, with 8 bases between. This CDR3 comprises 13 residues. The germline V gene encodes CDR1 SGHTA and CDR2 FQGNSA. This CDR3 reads CASSEMYTDTQYF. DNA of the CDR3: TGTGCCAGCAGCGAGATGTACACAGATACGCAGTATTTT.

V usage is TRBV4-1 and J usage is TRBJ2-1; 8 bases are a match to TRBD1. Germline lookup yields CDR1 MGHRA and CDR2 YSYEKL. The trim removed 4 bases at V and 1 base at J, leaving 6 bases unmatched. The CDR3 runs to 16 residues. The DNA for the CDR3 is TGCGCCAGCAGCCCAGGGACAGGACGATCCTACAATGAGCAGTTCTTC. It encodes CASSPGTGRSYNEQFF.

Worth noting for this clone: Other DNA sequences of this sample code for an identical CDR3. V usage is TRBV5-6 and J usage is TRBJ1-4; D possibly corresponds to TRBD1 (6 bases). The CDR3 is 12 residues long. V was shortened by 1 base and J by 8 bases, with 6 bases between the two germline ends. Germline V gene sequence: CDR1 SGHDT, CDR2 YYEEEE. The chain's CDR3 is CASSLRGEKLFF. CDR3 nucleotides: TGTGCCAGCAGCTTGAGGGGGGAAAAACTGTTTTTT.

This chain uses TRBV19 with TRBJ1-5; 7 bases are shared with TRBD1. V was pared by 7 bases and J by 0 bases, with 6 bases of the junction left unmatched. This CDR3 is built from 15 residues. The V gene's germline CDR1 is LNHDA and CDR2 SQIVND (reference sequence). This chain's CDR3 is CASMRDSYSNQPQHF. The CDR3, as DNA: TGTGCCAGTATGCGGGACAGCTATAGCAATCAGCCCCAGCATTTT.

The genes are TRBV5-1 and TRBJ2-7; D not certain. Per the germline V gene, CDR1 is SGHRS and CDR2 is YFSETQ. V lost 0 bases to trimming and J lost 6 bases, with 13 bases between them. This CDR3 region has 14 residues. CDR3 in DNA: TGCGCCAGCAGCTTGGACTCCCACGCCGCCGAGCAGTACGTC. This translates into CASSLDSHAAEQYV.

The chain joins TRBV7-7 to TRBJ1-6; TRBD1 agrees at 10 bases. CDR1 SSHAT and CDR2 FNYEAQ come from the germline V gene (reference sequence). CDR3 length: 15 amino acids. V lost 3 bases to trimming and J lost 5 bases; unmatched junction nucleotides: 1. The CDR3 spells CASSLGTGDNSPLHF. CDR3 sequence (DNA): TGTGCCAGCAGCTTGGGGACAGGGGATAATTCACCCCTCCACTTT.

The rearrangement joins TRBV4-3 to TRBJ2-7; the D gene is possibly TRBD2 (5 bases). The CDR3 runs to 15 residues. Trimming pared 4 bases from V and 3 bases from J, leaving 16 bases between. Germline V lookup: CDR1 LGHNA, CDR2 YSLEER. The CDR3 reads CASSPSGLLVYEQYV. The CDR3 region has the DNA TGCGCCAGCAGCCCCTCGGGGTTGTTGGTCTACGAGCAGTACGTC.

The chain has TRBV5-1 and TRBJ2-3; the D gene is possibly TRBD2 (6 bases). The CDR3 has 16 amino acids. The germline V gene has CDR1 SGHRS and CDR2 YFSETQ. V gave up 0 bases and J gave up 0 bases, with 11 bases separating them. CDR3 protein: CASSLAGTPSTDTQYF. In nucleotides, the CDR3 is TGCGCCAGCAGCTTGGCGGGGACTCCCAGCACAGATACGCAGTATTTT.

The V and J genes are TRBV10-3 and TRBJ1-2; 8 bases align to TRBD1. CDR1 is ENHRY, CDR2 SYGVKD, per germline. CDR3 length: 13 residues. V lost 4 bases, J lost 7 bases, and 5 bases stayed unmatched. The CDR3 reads CAISGWTGTGYTF. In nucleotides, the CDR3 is TGTGCCATCAGTGGTTGGACAGGGACTGGCTACACCTTC.

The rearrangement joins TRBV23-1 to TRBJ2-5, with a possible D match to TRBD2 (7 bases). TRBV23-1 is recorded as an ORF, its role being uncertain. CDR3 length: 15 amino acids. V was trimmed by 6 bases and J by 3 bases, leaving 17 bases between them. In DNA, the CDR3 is TGCGCCAGCAGCCCGAGGGTAGGGGGGGAAGAGACCCAGTACTTC. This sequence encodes CASSPRVGGEETQYF.

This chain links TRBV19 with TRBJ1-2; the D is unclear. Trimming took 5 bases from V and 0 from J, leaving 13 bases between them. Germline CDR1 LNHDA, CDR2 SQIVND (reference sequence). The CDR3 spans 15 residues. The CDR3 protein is CASSSSVRANYGYTF. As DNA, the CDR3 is TGTGCCAGTAGTTCGTCGGTTAGAGCTAACTATGGCTACACCTTC.

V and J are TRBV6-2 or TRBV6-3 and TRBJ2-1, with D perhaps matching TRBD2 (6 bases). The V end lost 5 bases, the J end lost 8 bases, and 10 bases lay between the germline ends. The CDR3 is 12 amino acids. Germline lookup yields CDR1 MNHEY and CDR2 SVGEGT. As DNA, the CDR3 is TGTGCCAGCAGTGCCGGGAGCTATGAGCAGTTCTTC. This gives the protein CASSAGSYEQFF.

CDR3 amino acids: CAISEGTANSPLHF. CDR3 bases: TGTGCCATCAGTGAGGGGACAGCCAATTCACCCCTCCACTTT. This rearrangement joins TRBV10-3 to TRBJ1-6, with 7 bases lining up with TRBD1. This CDR3 comprises 14 residues. Germline assignment: CDR1 ENHRY and CDR2 SYGVKD. With V trimmed by 2 bases and J by 7 bases, 2 bases remained unmatched.